The clone carrying this TCR beta chain was detected only once. What it binds is not known. PCR used 60 Vbeta primers and 13 Jbeta primers. Only in-frame clones appear in the TCRdb table, and some are missing; sequencing was by immunoSEQ multiplex PCR. The sample consists of around 63,000 clones, around 78% of them appearing once. The sample comes from a study of cytomegalovirus exposure and HLA in healthy donors. On the study more broadly: Earlier work reported 95 million to 130 million unique TCR beta sequences from 150 million to 200 million T cells. Study-wide findings and caveats: Diagnosis of cytomegalovirus status made by the classifier reportedly showed high specificity and sensitivity.

Germline V CDR1 and CDR2: MNHEY, SMNVEV (reference sequence). V was trimmed by 5 bases and J by 2 bases, leaving 16 bases between them. The CDR3 covers 16 residues. The study sampled nominally healthy donors, though unrecorded immune exposures were likely. The gene calls are TRBV27 and TRBJ1-5; D may be TRBD1 (6 bases). The TCR comes from a middle-aged man in good health and CMV-seronegative. Sample: PBMCs. The CDR3 sequence is CASSLMGEGGNQPQHF. CDR3 bases: TGTGCCAGCAGTCTTATGGGTGAGGGGGGCAATCAGCCCCAGCATTTT.